What follows are 28 T cell receptor beta chains derived from one specimen sequenced in a study of blood T cells in healthy people across ages (dated by TCRdb to the mid-2010s). Library creation used 5' RACE. The sequencer was an Illumina HiSeq 2500. A second roughly 7 to 11 cycle PCR used a sample-barcoded 5' primer and a J-beta primer mix. In-frame beta chains were kept once TCRdb had trimmed the public reads at Q25 with fastp and called clones with MiXCR. Each CDR3 protein gets just one entry, which takes the most common genes and DNA from the rows behind it. This sample lists fewer than 900,000 distinct CDR3 sequences; roughly 34% were detected once. The ten top clones hold 10% to 15% of the sample. Sequencing was carried out using blood. The receptor set was obtained from a man between 18 and 29 years old in good health.

V gene TRBV12-3 or TRBV12-4 combines with J gene TRBJ1-1, with TRBD1 as a possible D gene (5 bases). Trimming pared 8 bases from V and 4 bases from J, leaving 14 bases between. CDR3 length equals 13 residues. DNA for the CDR3: TGTGCCAGCGCGGCCGGGGCGAGCACTGAAGCTTTCTTT. Translating gives CASAAGASTEAFF.

This clonotype has only a few counts. V gene TRBV6-1 combines with J gene TRBJ1-5, with no clear D. The germline CDR1 and CDR2 sequences are MNHNS and SASEGT. CDR3 length equals 15 residues. The V end lost 1 base, the J end lost 8 bases, and 15 bases lay between the germline ends. The CDR3 protein is CASSEGGSPWKPQHF. DNA for the CDR3: TGTGCCAGCAGTGAAGGGGGATCCCCGTGGAAGCCCCAGCATTTT.

This clonotype was observed a few times. The chain has TRBV4-2 and TRBJ2-7; 7 nucleotides align to TRBD1. The CDR3 totals 14 residues. J gave up 6 bases and V 4 bases, and 9 bases lay outside the gene matches. The V gene's germline CDR1 is LGHNA and CDR2 YNFKEQ. Here the CDR3 reads CASSPRPTGPEQYF. In DNA form, the CDR3 reads TGTGCCAGCAGCCCCCGACCGACAGGGCCCGAGCAGTACTTC.

V gene TRBV20-1 combines with J gene TRBJ2-1, with TRBD2 matching 11 bases. Germline lookup yields CDR1 DFQATT and CDR2 SNEGSKA (reference sequence). The CDR3 runs to 17 residues. V was clipped by 5 bases and J by 4 bases; unmatched bases: 13. The CDR3: CSAHPRVAGGQYNEQFF. The CDR3 DNA is TGCAGTGCTCATCCTAGGGTAGCGGGGGGGCAGTACAATGAGCAGTTCTTC.

V gene TRBV12-3 or TRBV12-4 combines with J gene TRBJ1-2; 7 nucleotides line up with TRBD1. V trimming: 4 bases; J trimming: 7 bases; junction bases outside the gene matches: 18. The CDR3 runs to 17 residues. CDR3 protein: CASSSGQLATLIGGYTF. Here the CDR3 DNA reads TGTGCCAGCAGTTCGGGACAGCTCGCAACACTTATCGGTGGCTACACCTTC.

This clonotype was seen more than once but under ten times. One end of the junction fails to match germline, which may point to a read error. The chain joins TRBV12-3 or TRBV12-4 to TRBJ2-5, with D possibly TRBD1 on 6 matching bases. The CDR3 is made up of 14 amino acids. The CDR3 loop is CASSFWDKQEAQYF. DNA for the CDR3: TGTGCCAGCAGTTTTTGGGACAAGCAAGAGGCCCAGTACTTC.

Concerning this clonotype itself: Compared with germline, one end of the junction differs, possibly owing to a read error. This chain uses TRBV27 with TRBJ2-1; D not resolved. This CDR3 has 14 residues. The germline gives CDR1 MNHEY, CDR2 SMNVEV (reference sequence). CDR3 residues: CASSLRSSHNEQFF. CDR3 sequence (DNA): TGTGCCAGCAGTTTACGGAGCTCCCACAATGAGCAGTTCTTC.

The chain carries TRBV28 and TRBJ2-2, with D unclear. V was pared by 8 bases and J by 7 bases, with 11 bases between. This CDR3 contains 12 residues. CDR1 is MDHEN, CDR2 SYDVKM, per germline. CDR3 DNA sequence: TGTGCCAGCGGTCAAATAGGCGGGGAGCTGTTTTTT. Translating gives CASGQIGGELFF.

This clonotype showed up many times. The chain uses TRBV29-1 and TRBJ1-2; D gene ambiguous. Germline-derived CDR1 and CDR2 are SQVTM and ANQGSEA. Trimming took off 7 bases at V and 4 bases at J, with 10 bases between the two ends. The CDR3 has 11 amino acids. Written as DNA, the CDR3 is TGCAGCGCTGCCCATTTCTATGGCTACACCTTC. Amino acid sequence: CSAAHFYGYTF.

This chain joins TRBV7-2 and TRBJ2-2, with TRBD2 identical over 8 bases. CDR1 is SGHTA and CDR2 is FQGNSA in the germline V gene. This CDR3 spans 18 amino acids. Trimming removed 1 base from V and 0 bases from J; junction bases left unmatched: 7. The CDR3 region is CASSLVIAGPANTGELFF. The CDR3 DNA reads TGTGCCAGCAGCTTAGTTATAGCGGGACCCGCGAACACCGGGGAGCTGTTTTTT.

This clonotype was recorded a few times. This chain joins TRBV20-1 and TRBJ2-3, with a possible D match to TRBD1 (5 bases). From germline, CDR1 is DFQATT and CDR2 SNEGSKA (reference sequence). The CDR3 spans 14 residues. V lost 1 base and J lost 0, with 8 bases in between. The CDR3 coding sequence is TGCAGTGCTAGAGGACAGTCCAGCACAGATACGCAGTATTTT. It yields the protein CSARGQSSTDTQYF.

This clonotype has at least ten counts. The chain uses TRBV2 and TRBJ2-7, with no clear D. The germline CDR1 and CDR2 sequences are SNHLY and FYNNEI. The CDR3 loop spans 11 amino acids. V lost 8 bases to trimming and J lost 8 bases, with 13 bases between them. CDR3 sequence reads: CASQQKGQQYF. CDR3 nucleotide sequence: TGTGCCAGCCAACAGAAGGGTCAGCAGTACTTC.

The rearrangement uses TRBV24-1 and TRBJ2-1; 10 bases agree with TRBD2. The CDR3 consists of 16 residues. Germline values: CDR1 KGHDR, CDR2 SFDVKD. The V and J ends lost 3 bases and 3 bases, in that order; junction bases with no gene match: 4. CDR3 sequence reads: CATSDLAGENYNEQFF. The DNA for the CDR3 is TGTGCCACCAGTGATCTAGCGGGGGAGAACTACAATGAGCAGTTCTTC.

The chain links TRBV25-1 to TRBJ1-2; the match to TRBD1 covers 8 bases. The germline V gene has CDR1 MGHDK and CDR2 SYGVNS. J was trimmed by 7 bases and V by 5 bases; bases with no gene match: 15. The CDR3 covers 16 residues. For the CDR3, the DNA is TGTGCCAGCAGTCCATCTAACGGGCAGGGGGCTCCTGGCTACACCTTC. Its protein is CASSPSNGQGAPGYTF.

This clonotype was detected many times. Written as DNA, the CDR3 is TGTGCCAGCAGTTTACCAGGACAGGGGGCAGATACGCAGTATTTT. Encoded protein: CASSLPGQGADTQYF. V gene TRBV12-3 or TRBV12-4 combines with J gene TRBJ2-3, with TRBD1 identical over 10 bases. The CDR3 is 15 amino acids. V gave up 2 bases and J gave up 4 bases; unmatched junction bases: 3.

This clonotype was counted between two and nine times. The chain is built from TRBV4-2 and TRBJ2-3; 8 bases align to TRBD2. This CDR3 has 14 amino acids. V gave up 1 base and J gave up 5 bases; unmatched junction bases: 2. Germline CDR1 LGHNA, CDR2 YNFKEQ. The CDR3 nucleotides read TGTGCCAGCAGCCAAGCGGGGGGGCGAGATACGCAGTATTTT. Residues: CASSQAGGRDTQYF.

The genes are TRBV6-5 and TRBJ1-6; 9 bases map to TRBD1. The CDR3 loop spans 19 amino acids. The ends lost 3 bases at V and 5 bases at J; junction bases unmatched: 14. Germline assignment: CDR1 MNHEY and CDR2 SVGAGI. CDR3 residues: CASSYTPPGQGAHNSPLHF. CDR3 bases: TGTGCCAGCAGTTATACCCCACCGGGACAGGGTGCCCATAATTCACCCCTCCACTTT.

This clonotype has a handful of counts. The chain couples TRBV5-1 to TRBJ1-2; weak D call: TRBD1 (5 bases). Germline CDR1 reads SGHRS; CDR2 reads YFSETQ. The ends were cut back, 4 bases at V and 8 bases at J, with 24 bases in the middle. The CDR3 sequence is 16 residues long. The CDR3, as DNA: TGCGCCAGCAGCCTGAACCGGGGCCGCATAGGGGACGGCTACACCTTC. Translated, it gives CASSLNRGRIGDGYTF.

Note on this clonotype: One base away lies a much larger clone, so this may be a sequencing read error. V gene TRBV10-3 combines with J gene TRBJ1-1; no clear D. V was cut by 6 bases and J by 7 bases, with 12 bases left in between. Germline V gene lookup returns CDR1 ENHRY and CDR2 SYGVKD. The CDR3 totals 12 residues. The CDR3 protein is CAIRVPRGEAFF. Here the CDR3 DNA reads TGTGCCATCAGGGTCCCACGGGGTGAAGCTTTCTTT.

At least ten counts were recorded for this clonotype. CDR3 region: CASSYSRVETQYF. CDR3 in DNA: TGTGCCAGCAGTTACTCTCGGGTTGAGACCCAGTACTTC. This chain joins TRBV6-2 or TRBV6-3 and TRBJ2-5; no firm D call. Germline V CDR1 and CDR2: MNHEY, SVGEGT. CDR3 length equals 13 residues. Trimming cost V 0 bases and J 5 bases, with 7 bases left between them.

This clonotype came up a few times. J is TRBJ2-3 and V is TRBV5-1, with D perhaps TRBD1 (6 bases). From germline, CDR1 is SGHRS and CDR2 YFSETQ. The CDR3 is 17 amino acids. Trimming took off 4 bases at V and 1 base at J, with 19 bases between the two ends. The CDR3 sequence is CASSPTSGTSRTDTQYF. The CDR3 region has the DNA TGCGCCAGCAGCCCCACCTCAGGGACAAGCCGCACAGATACGCAGTATTTT.

J is TRBJ1-3 and V is TRBV10-2, with D maybe TRBD1 (6 bases). This CDR3 region has 14 residues. The germline V gene has CDR1 WSHSY and CDR2 SAAADI. V lost 5 bases, J lost 4 bases, and 12 bases lay in between. This CDR3 is CASSNTGTGNTIYF. The DNA of the CDR3 is TGCGCCAGCAGTAATACAGGGACGGGAAACACCATATATTTT.

This clonotype showed up just a few times. This chain uses TRBV7-2 with TRBJ2-1; the D is unclear. This CDR3 is 12 amino acids long. CDR1 SGHTA and CDR2 FQGNSA come from the germline V gene. Trimming removed 1 base at V and 10 bases at J, with 8 bases between. The CDR3 loop reads CASSLDIREQFF. CDR3 nucleotide sequence: TGTGCCAGCAGCTTAGACATAAGGGAGCAGTTCTTC.

At least ten counts were recorded for this clonotype. The rearrangement links TRBV27 to TRBJ1-2, with D perhaps TRBD1 (5 bases). V was pared by 10 bases and J by 7 bases, with 22 bases between. Germline V CDR1 and CDR2: MNHEY, SMNVEV (reference sequence). The length of the CDR3 is 14 residues. The CDR3 DNA sequence: TGTGCCACCAATACTCGCAACATCGGGGGTGGCTACACCTTC. Encoded protein: CATNTRNIGGGYTF.

This clonotype came up many times. The chain combines TRBV20-1 with TRBJ1-5, with 8 bases identical to TRBD1. This CDR3 comprises 14 residues. J was trimmed by 6 bases and V by 2 bases; bases with no gene match: 6. The germline gives CDR1 DFQATT, CDR2 SNEGSKA (reference sequence). The DNA of the CDR3 is TGCAGTGCTAGAACAAACAGGGGGTTTCAGCCCCAGCATTTT. Its protein is CSARTNRGFQPQHF.

The V gene is TRBV10-3, the J gene TRBJ1-6; D might be TRBD1 (5 bases). The CDR3 consists of 17 residues. Trimming pared 6 bases from V and 5 bases from J, leaving 20 bases between. Germline V lookup: CDR1 ENHRY, CDR2 SYGVKD. CDR3 sequence: CAIRALRGTGDNSPLHF. The CDR3 nucleotides read TGTGCCATCAGGGCCCTCCGGGGAACGGGGGATAATTCACCCCTCCACTTT.

Worth noting for this clonotype: A much larger clonotype is one base distant, so this may be a read error. The V gene is TRBV21-1, the J gene TRBJ2-4. TRBV21-1 is a recognized pseudogene. The CDR3 is 15 residues long. The CDR3 loop reads CASSKDALAENIQYF. CDR3 bases: TGTGCCAGCAGCAAAGATGCCCTAGCCGAAAACATTCAGTACTTC.

Concerning this clonotype itself: Since a much larger clone is just one base distant, this may be a read error. The J gene is TRBJ2-3, the V gene TRBV9; D is unclear. This CDR3 comprises 14 residues. CDR1 is SGDLS and CDR2 is YYNGEE in the germline V gene. Between the trimmed V and J ends, which lost 4 bases and 6 bases, there was a span of 15 bases. In DNA, the CDR3 is TGTGCCAGCAGCACTGAATTTCTCAGGGATACGCAGTATTTT. This gives the protein CASSTEFLRDTQYF.